This T cell receptor beta chain was found in a study of blood T cells in healthy people across ages (dated by TCRdb to the mid-2010s). For the wider study: In model experiments, template switching captured about one uniquely barcoded TCR beta cDNA molecule for every two T cells. Donors of different ages were randomly distributed across sequencing lanes to avoid experimental bias. Two additional independent replicas of 1 million unique cDNA reads from the same blood draw were analyzed for two donors (one aged 18 to 30 and one aged 80 or older). The donors were divided into four age groups: young (average around 16 years), middle-aged (about 40), aged (about 62) and long-lived (roughly 86). Using deep sequencing normalized with unique cDNA molecular identifiers, the study measured how TCR beta repertoire diversity changes with age. Study-wide conclusions, independent of this receptor: The percentage of naive T cells measured by flow cytometry correlated strongly with observed TCR beta diversity. Because donor CMV infection status was unknown, age-related changes in expanded clonotypes were potentially confounded. Because profiling used bulk unsorted PBMCs, naive and antigen-experienced compartments could not be compared conclusively. Compared with the aged group, more naive CD4+ T cells, fewer expanded clones and increased TCR diversity were shown by the long-lived group, suggesting age selection. As age increased, observed TCR beta diversity per million T cells dropped in a roughly linear way, and a significant reduction was already evident by age 40. Total diversity estimates from one million sequenced T cells were considered lower bounds and underestimates.

The donors were some 39 Caucasian individuals from Russia, aged about 6 to 95 years, who were systemically healthy. Approximately 9 milliliters of peripheral blood were collected from each donor into EDTA-treated Vacutainer tubes. Ficoll-Paque density-gradient centrifugation was used to isolate PBMCs, with at least 7 million per sample. Trizol reagent was used to extract total RNA from the PBMCs, yielding at least 6 micrograms per sample. The percentages of naive CD45RAhigh/CD27high T cells were determined by flow cytometry on a PBMC aliquot from every donor. The library relied on 5' RACE. Sequencing relied on an Illumina HiSeq 2500. The second PCR ran for roughly 7 to 11 cycles and used a J-beta primer mix along with a sample-barcoded 5' primer. A template-switch 5' adaptor carrying 12 random nucleotides introduced a unique molecular identifier onto each TCR beta cDNA molecule. At least 3 million CDR3-containing paired-end reads were obtained from each sample. First-strand cDNA synthesis was performed from all RNA using the Mint cDNA synthesis kit, with priming by a TRBC-specific oligonucleotide. All cDNA was treated with uracil-DNA glycosylase and then went through a first 18-cycle PCR with the universal primers M1SS and BC2_uni_R. In the paper's pipeline: Each sample was normalized by randomly selecting 1 million high-quality reads, each carrying a distinct molecular identifier. Instead of being binned into consensus sequences, reads with shared molecular identifiers were discarded. MiTCR, with a Q25 quality threshold and the strictest error-elimination algorithm, was used for CDR3 identification, clonotype clustering and error correction. Lower-bound total TCR beta diversity was estimated with a nonparametric unseen species model using Euler transformation. The public reads were reprocessed in TCRdb via fastp at Q25 and MiXCR, keeping in-frame beta chains. Every CDR3 protein is listed once, alongside the most common genes and DNA of its rows. These V and J calls rely on TCRdb rather than the paper's analysis. Here the sample has 1.4 million or so distinct CDR3 sequences; 40% to 45% occur a single time. Clones ranked in the top ten supply about 4% of the sample.

With regard to this clonotype: Its binding antigen is unknown. No much larger clonotype is one base removed from it; base qualities were not supplied.

There are 15 amino acids in the CDR3, from cysteine to phenylalanine inclusive. Only CDR3 DNA remains: 45 bases, in frame from the first base. V ends up 4 bases short and J 0 bases short, with an unmatched junction base count of 6. For CDR1 and CDR2, the germline V gene lists LGHNA and YNFKEQ. This receptor chain uses TRBV4-2 and TRBJ2-7; 7 junctional bases match TRBD1. The clonotype originates from a woman between 18 and 29 years old in good health. The sequenced material came from blood. For the CDR3, the sequence is CASSPGQVFSYEQYF. The nucleotides are TGTGCCAGCAGCCCTGGACAGGTCTTCTCCTACGAGCAGTACTTC.